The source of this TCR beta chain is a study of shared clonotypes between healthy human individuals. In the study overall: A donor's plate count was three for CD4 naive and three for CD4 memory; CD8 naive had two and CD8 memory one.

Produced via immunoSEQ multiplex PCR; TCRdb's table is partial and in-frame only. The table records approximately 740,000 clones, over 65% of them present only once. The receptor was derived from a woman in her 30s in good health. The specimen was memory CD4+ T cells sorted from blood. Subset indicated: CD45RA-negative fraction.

In DNA, the CDR3 is TGTGCCATCAGTGGGGATCTTTCGCCCCACGAGCAGTACTTC. Translated: CAISGDLSPHEQYF. The rearrangement uses TRBV10-3 and TRBJ2-7, with unresolved D. The V gene lost 4 bases and the J gene lost 5 bases, with 15 bases spanning the gap. The V gene's germline CDR1 is ENHRY and CDR2 SYGVKD. This CDR3 has 14 residues.